This T cell receptor (beta chain) was observed in a study of blood T cell repertoires in COVID-19. About the study: Donors in the United States, Italy and Spain gave samples during acute or convalescent COVID-19. T cells, B-cell-depleted T cells, or PBMCs provided the cDNA or gDNA that served as material.

Comment on this clone: Distinct nucleotide sequences in the sample also encode this CDR3.

Per the study methods: Reference gene primers were amplified, and this amplification served to estimate nucleated cell counts. Method: immunoSEQ multiplex PCR; TCRdb's copy keeps in-frame clones and lacks some. The V and J calls and clone size come from that table; D and trimming were worked out from the DNA. The repertoire holds over 120,000 clones, with roughly 80% as singletons. This clonotype was sampled from a woman between 50 and 59 years old with active or convalescent COVID-19. The material sequenced was peripheral blood.

For the CDR3, the DNA is TGCGCCAGCAGCTTGGACGGAGGAGGAACTGAAGCTTTCTTT. Translated: CASSLDGGGTEAFF. J is TRBJ1-1 and V is TRBV5-1; D unresolved. Trimming pared 0 bases from V and 5 bases from J, leaving 11 bases between. Germline-derived CDR1 and CDR2 are SGHRS and YFSETQ. The CDR3 extends over 14 amino acids.